This T cell receptor (beta chain) was captured by sequencing in a study of blood T cell repertoires in COVID-19 (dated by TCRdb to about 2020). In the study overall: Samples covering the acute and convalescent phases of COVID-19 were provided by collaborators in the United States, Italy and Spain. The dataset comprised deeply sampled blood TCRbeta repertoires from subjects exposed to, actively infected with, or recovered from COVID-19. The repertoires were released in a freely available public database intended as a resource for research on the immune response to SARS-CoV-2. The sample metadata nearly always contained a de-identified subject ID, COVID-19 status, age in years and sex. The prospective study material was composed of cDNA or gDNA derived from T cells, B-cell-depleted T cells, or PBMCs. Samples came from the ongoing ImmuneRACE study (first 160 participants) plus 1,254 subjects from 6 global collaborators. Where HLA class I and class II types were available, the types were taken from metadata supplied by the sample provider, not from assay-based typing.

The immunoSEQ Assay, a bias-controlled multiplex PCR, was used to amplify TCRbeta CDR3 regions from genomic DNA. Regarding the original processing steps: Within the assay, amplification of reference gene primers was used to estimate how many nucleated cells each sample contained. Sequence reads were collapsed and filtered to measure the absolute abundance of every unique TCRbeta CDR3 rearrangement. For each sample, productive Simpson clonality was calculated as the square root of Simpson's diversity index across productive rearrangements. Not all clones reach the TCRdb copy of this immuneACCESS table, which keeps in-frame sequences only. Checked studies attribute under half of the gap to unresolved V genes and leave the rest unexplained. The V and J calls and clone size are taken from that table; D and trimming were inferred from the DNA. In all, the sample holds some 70,000 clones, and about nine tenths of those were seen once. The ten largest account for approximately 8% of the sample.

What the authors observed across the whole study: The quantity of clinical and demographic metadata differed by source and by participant and was supplied without curation.

Whole blood was collected in K2EDTA tubes by collaborating institutions according to the institutions' own protocols. For TCRbeta analysis, collaborator samples were shipped as frozen whole blood, as isolated PBMCs, or as DNA extracted from either sample type. A note on this clone: Its target antigen remains unknown. No clone much larger than this one lies a single base away; base qualities are absent.

The source material was peripheral blood. This TCR derives from a man between 45 and 60 years old with active COVID-19.

The CDR3 corresponds to CASSYSLPARGRLEAFF. The bases are TGTGCCAGCAGTTACTCACTTCCAGCACGGGGGAGGCTAGAAGCTTTCTTT. Rearrangement joined TRBV6-2 or TRBV6-3 to TRBJ1-1, and possibly TRBD1, on 5 matching bases. The CDR3, from cysteine to phenylalanine, totals 17 residues. The only DNA kept is the CDR3, 51 bases in frame from the first base. V gives up 0 bases and J gives up 8 bases, and the segment between their germline ends measures 22 bases. CDR1 MNHEY and CDR2 SVGEGT were looked up in the germline V gene.